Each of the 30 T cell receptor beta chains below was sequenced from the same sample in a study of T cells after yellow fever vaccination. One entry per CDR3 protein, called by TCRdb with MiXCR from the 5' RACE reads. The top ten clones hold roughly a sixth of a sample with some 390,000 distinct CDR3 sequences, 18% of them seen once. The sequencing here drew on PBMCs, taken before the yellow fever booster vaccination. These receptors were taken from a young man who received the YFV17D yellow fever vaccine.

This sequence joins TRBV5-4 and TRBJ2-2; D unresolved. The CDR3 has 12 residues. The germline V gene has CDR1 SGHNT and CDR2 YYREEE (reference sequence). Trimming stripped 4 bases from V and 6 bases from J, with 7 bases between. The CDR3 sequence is CASSPLSGELFF. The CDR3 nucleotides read TGTGCCAGCAGCCCCCTATCCGGGGAGCTGTTTTTT.

The CDR3 DNA reads as TGTGCCAGCAGTTACTCGGTCGGGACAGGGGGCGATGAGCAGTTCTTC. This gives the protein CASSYSVGTGGDEQFF. The chain joins TRBV6-5 to TRBJ2-1; 12 bases map to TRBD1. CDR3 size: 16 residues. Germline V gives CDR1 MNHEY, CDR2 SVGAGI. The ends lost 0 bases at V and 8 bases at J; junction bases unmatched: 5.

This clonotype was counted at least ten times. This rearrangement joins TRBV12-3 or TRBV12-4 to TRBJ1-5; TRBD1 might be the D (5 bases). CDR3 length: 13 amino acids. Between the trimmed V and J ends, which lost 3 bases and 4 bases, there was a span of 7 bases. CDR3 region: CASSFGGNQPQHF. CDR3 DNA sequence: TGTGCCAGCAGTTTTGGGGGTAATCAGCCCCAGCATTTT.

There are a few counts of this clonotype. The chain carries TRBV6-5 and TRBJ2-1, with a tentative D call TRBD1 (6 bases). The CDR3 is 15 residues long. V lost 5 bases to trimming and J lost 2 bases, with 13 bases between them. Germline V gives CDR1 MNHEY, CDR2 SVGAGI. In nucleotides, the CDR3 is TGTGCCAGCAGTCTCCTCCGGACAGCCTACAATGAGCAGTTCTTC. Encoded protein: CASSLLRTAYNEQFF.

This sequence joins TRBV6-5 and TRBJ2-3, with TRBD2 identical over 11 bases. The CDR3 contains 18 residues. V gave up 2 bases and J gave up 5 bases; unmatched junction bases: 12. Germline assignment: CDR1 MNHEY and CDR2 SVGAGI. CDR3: CASSYQGLAGGGGDTQYF. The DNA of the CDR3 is TGTGCCAGCAGTTACCAGGGGCTAGCGGGGGGCGGCGGAGATACGCAGTATTTT.

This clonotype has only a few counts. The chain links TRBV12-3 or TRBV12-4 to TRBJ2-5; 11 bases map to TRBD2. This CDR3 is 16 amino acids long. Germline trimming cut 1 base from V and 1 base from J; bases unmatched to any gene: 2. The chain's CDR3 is CASSLDLAGGQETQYF. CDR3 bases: TGTGCCAGCAGTTTAGATCTAGCGGGGGGCCAAGAGACCCAGTACTTC.

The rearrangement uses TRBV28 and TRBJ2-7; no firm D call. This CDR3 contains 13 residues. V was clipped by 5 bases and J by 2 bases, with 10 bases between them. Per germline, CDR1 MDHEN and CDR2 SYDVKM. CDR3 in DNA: TGTGCCAGCAGTCCAAATCTCGCCTACGAGCAGTACGTC. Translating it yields CASSPNLAYEQYV.

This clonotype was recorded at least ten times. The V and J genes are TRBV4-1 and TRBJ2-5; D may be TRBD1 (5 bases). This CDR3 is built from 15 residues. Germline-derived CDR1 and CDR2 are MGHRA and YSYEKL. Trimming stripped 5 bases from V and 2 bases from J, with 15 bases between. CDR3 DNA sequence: TGCGCCAGCAGCGGGCTCGGAACAGGACAAGAGACCCAGTACTTC. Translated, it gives CASSGLGTGQETQYF.

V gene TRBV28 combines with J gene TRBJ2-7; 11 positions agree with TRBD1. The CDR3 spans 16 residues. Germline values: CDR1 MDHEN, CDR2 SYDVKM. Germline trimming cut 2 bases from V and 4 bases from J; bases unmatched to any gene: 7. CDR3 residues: CASSLNSGQGVYEQYV. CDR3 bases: TGTGCCAGCAGTTTAAATTCGGGACAGGGGGTGTACGAGCAGTACGTC.

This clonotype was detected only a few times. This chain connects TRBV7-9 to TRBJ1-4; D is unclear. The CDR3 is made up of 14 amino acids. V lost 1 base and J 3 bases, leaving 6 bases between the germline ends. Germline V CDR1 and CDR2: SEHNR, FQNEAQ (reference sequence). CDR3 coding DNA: TGTGCCAGCAGCTTAGTAACTGCTAATGAAAAACTGTTTTTT. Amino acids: CASSLVTANEKLFF.

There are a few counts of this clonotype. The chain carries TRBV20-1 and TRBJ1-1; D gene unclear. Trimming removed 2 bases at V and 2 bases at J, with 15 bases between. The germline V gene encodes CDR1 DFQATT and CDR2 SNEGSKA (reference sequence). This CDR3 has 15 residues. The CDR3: CSARRARVINTEAFF. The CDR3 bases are TGCAGTGCTAGACGAGCCCGGGTTATAAACACTGAAGCTTTCTTT.

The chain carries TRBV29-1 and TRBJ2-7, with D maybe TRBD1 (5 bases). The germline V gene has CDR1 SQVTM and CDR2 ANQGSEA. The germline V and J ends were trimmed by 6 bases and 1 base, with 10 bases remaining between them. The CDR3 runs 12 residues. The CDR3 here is CSVRQRSYEQYF. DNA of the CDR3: TGCAGCGTACGACAGAGGTCCTACGAGCAGTACTTC.

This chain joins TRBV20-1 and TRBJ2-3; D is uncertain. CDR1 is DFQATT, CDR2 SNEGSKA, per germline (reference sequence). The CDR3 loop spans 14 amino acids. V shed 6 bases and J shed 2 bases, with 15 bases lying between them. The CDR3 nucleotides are TGCAGTGCCGAGTTACTGACAACCACAGATACGCAGTATTTT. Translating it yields CSAELLTTTDTQYF.

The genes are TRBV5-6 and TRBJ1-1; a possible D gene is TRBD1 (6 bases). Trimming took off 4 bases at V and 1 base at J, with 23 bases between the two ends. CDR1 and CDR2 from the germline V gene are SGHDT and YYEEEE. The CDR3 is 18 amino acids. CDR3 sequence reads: CASSLLGGGWGENTEAFF. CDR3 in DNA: TGTGCCAGCAGCCTGCTTGGGGGGGGCTGGGGTGAGAACACTGAAGCTTTCTTT.

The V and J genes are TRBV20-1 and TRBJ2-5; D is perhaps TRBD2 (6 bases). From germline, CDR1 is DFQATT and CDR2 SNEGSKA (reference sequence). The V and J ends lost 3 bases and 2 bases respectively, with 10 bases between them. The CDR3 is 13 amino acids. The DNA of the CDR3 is TGCAGTGCTAGGCGGGGCCCTCAAGAGACCCAGTACTTC. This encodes CSARRGPQETQYF.

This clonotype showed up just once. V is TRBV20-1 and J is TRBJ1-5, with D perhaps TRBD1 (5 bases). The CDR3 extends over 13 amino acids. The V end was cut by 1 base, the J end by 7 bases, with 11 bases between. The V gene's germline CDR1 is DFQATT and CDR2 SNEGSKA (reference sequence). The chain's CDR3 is CSARGEGHQPQHF. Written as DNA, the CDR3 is TGCAGTGCTAGAGGAGAGGGGCACCAGCCCCAGCATTTT.

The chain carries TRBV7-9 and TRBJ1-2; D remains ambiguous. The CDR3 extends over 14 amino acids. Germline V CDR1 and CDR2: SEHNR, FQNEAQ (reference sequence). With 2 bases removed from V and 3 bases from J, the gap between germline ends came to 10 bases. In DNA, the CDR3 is TGTGCCAGCAGCTTACTGAAGTTGGACTATGGCTACACCTTC. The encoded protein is CASSLLKLDYGYTF.

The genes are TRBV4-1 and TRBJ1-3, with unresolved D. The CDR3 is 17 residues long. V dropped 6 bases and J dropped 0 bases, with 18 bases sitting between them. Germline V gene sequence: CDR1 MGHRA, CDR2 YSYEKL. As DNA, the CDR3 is TGCGCCAGCAGGCCGATTGGGGTAACACGCTCTGGAAACACCATATATTTT. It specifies CASRPIGVTRSGNTIYF.

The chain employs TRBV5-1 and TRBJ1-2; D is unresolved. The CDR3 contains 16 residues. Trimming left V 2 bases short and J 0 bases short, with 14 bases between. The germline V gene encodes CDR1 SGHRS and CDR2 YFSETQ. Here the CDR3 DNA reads TGCGCCAGCAGCTTTGGCGTGGATATTCCTAACTATGGCTACACCTTC. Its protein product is CASSFGVDIPNYGYTF.

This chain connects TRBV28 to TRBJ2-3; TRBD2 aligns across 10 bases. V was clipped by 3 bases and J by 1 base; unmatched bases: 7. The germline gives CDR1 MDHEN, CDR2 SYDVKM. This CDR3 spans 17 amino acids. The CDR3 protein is CASSFPPGTSGTDTQYF. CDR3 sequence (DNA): TGTGCCAGCAGTTTCCCCCCCGGGACTAGCGGCACAGATACGCAGTATTTT.

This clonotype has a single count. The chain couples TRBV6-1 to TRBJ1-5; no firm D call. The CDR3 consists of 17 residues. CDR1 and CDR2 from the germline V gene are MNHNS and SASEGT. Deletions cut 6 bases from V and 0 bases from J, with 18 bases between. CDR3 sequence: CASRRETDWNSNQPQHF. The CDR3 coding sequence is TGTGCCAGCAGACGAGAGACGGACTGGAATAGCAATCAGCCCCAGCATTTT.

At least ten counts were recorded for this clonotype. CDR3 sequence reads: CSARLPGALPSTDTQYF. Written as DNA, the CDR3 is TGCAGTGCTAGACTCCCTGGGGCTCTCCCTAGCACAGATACGCAGTATTTT. The chain is built from TRBV20-1 and TRBJ2-3; perhaps TRBD1 as D (5 bases). V shed 2 bases and J shed 0 bases, with 18 bases lying between them. Germline lookup yields CDR1 DFQATT and CDR2 SNEGSKA (reference sequence). This CDR3 spans 17 amino acids.

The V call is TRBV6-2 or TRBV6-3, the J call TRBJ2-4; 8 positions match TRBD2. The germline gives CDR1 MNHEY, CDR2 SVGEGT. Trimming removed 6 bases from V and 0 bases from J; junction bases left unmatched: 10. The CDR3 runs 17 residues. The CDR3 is CASRTGGLRLAKNIQYF. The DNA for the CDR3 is TGTGCCAGCAGAACGGGGGGGCTGAGGCTAGCCAAAAACATTCAGTACTTC.

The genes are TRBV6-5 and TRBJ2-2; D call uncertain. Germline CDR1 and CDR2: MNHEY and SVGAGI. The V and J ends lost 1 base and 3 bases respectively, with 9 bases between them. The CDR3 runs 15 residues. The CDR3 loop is CASSYWPLDTGELFF. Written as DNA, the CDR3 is TGTGCCAGCAGTTACTGGCCGCTGGACACCGGGGAGCTGTTTTTT.

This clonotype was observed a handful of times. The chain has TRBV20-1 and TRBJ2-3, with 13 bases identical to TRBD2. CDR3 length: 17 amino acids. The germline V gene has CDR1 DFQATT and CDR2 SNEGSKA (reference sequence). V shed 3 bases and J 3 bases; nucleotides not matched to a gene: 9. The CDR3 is CSASSAGLAGITDTQYF. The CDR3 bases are TGCAGTGCTAGCAGTGCGGGACTAGCGGGGATAACAGATACGCAGTATTTT.

CDR3 protein: CASSLSGSGNTIYF. The CDR3 DNA reads TGTGCCAGCAGCTTATCGGGCTCTGGAAACACCATATATTTT. V gene TRBV7-3 combines with J gene TRBJ1-3; the D is unclear. The V end was cut by 2 bases, the J end by 0 bases, with 5 bases between. Germline CDR1 reads SGHTA; CDR2 reads FQGTGA. The CDR3 consists of 14 residues.

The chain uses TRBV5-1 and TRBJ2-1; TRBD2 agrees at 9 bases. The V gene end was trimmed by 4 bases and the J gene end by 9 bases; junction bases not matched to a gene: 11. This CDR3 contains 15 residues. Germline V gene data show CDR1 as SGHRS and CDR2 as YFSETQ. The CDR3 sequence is CASSLRLAAPGEQFF. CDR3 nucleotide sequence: TGCGCCAGCAGCCTAAGACTAGCGGCCCCTGGTGAGCAGTTCTTC.

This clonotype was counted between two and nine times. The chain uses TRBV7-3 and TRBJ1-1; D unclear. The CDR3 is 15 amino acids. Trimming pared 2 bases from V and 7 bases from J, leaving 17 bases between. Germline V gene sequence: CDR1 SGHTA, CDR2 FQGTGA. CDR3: CASSLYGGGGNEAFF. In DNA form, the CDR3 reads TGTGCCAGCAGCTTATACGGAGGAGGCGGTAATGAAGCTTTCTTT. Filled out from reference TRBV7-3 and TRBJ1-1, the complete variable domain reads GAGVSQTPSNKVTEKGKYVELRCDPISGHTALYWYRQSLGQGPEFLIYFQGTGAADDSGLPNDRFFAVRPEGSVSTLKIQRTERGDSAVYLCASSLYGGGGNEAFFGQGTRLTVV.

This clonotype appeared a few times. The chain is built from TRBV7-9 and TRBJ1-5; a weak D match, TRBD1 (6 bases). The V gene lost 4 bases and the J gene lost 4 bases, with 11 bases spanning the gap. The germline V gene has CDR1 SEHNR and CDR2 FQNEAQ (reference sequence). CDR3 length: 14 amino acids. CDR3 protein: CASSSGTLNQPQHF. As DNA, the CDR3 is TGTGCCAGCAGCTCCGGGACACTTAATCAGCCCCAGCATTTT.

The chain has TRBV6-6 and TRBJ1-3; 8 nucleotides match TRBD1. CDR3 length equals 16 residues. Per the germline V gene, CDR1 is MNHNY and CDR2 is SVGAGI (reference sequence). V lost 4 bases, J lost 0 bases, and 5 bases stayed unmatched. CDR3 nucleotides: TGTGCCAGCAGTTGGGGACAGGCAAGCTCTGGAAACACCATATATTTT. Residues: CASSWGQASSGNTIYF.